Below, 32 T cell receptor beta chains from the same sample are listed, as sequenced in a study of neurological immune-mediated disorders. TCRdb redid the calling of the 5' RACE reads with MiXCR, one entry per CDR3 protein. The data contain some 120,000 distinct CDR3 sequences, more than 2.5% of them seen just once; the ten biggest clones take up about 1.2%. The specimen was PBMCs. The receptors shown here come from a woman aged 25-40 years with multiple sclerosis.

This clonotype appeared many times. This chain joins TRBV15 and TRBJ1-3; D ambiguous. V lost 1 base, J lost 6 bases, and 13 bases lay in between. The CDR3 has 15 amino acids. CDR1 and CDR2 from the germline V gene are LNHNV and YYDKDF (reference sequence). CDR3 sequence reads: CATSRALGESNTIYF. The DNA of the CDR3 is TGTGCCACCAGCAGAGCCCTCGGGGAGTCAAACACCATATATTTT.

This clonotype appeared many times. This chain connects TRBV20-1 to TRBJ2-2; no clear D. Between the trimmed V and J ends, which lost 5 bases and 5 bases, there was a span of 6 bases. CDR1 is DFQATT, CDR2 SNEGSKA, per germline (reference sequence). The CDR3 totals 11 residues. CDR3 coding DNA: TGCAGTGCTCGATCTACCGGGGAGCTGTTTTTT. Amino acid sequence: CSARSTGELFF.

This clonotype was seen repeatedly, ten times or more. The chain recombines TRBV7-8 with TRBJ2-5, with D uncertain. CDR1 is SGHVS and CDR2 is FQNEAQ in the germline V gene. V was shortened by 5 bases and J by 7 bases, with 8 bases between the two germline ends. The CDR3 spans 11 residues. The CDR3 sequence is CASSATWTQYF. The CDR3 DNA follows: TGTGCCAGCAGCGCGACCTGGACCCAGTACTTC.

This clonotype was found many times. The chain has TRBV20-1 and TRBJ2-1; D not resolved. The CDR3 has 13 amino acids. Germline values: CDR1 DFQATT, CDR2 SNEGSKA (reference sequence). V was cut by 3 bases and J by 0 bases, with 6 bases left in between. This chain's CDR3 is CSASIGSYNEQFF. The CDR3 DNA reads as TGCAGTGCTAGTATCGGCTCCTACAATGAGCAGTTCTTC.

This clonotype was seen at least ten times. The gene calls are TRBV27 and TRBJ1-1; D is unresolved. V shed 6 bases and J shed 3 bases, with 11 bases lying between them. This CDR3 has 13 amino acids. The germline V gene encodes CDR1 MNHEY and CDR2 SMNVEV (reference sequence). The CDR3, as DNA: TGTGCCAGCAGCCAGGTCTGGGACACTGAAGCTTTCTTT. It is translated as CASSQVWDTEAFF.

This clonotype has at least ten counts. This chain joins TRBV13 and TRBJ1-4; D is uncertain. Germline CDR1 reads PRHDT; CDR2 reads FYEKMQ (reference sequence). The CDR3 has 14 amino acids. Between the trimmed V and J ends, which lost 4 bases and 9 bases, there was a span of 15 bases. The CDR3 nucleotides are TGTGCCAGCAGCTCCCTTTTAGGTGGGAAAAAACTGTTTTTT. This translates into CASSSLLGGKKLFF.

This clonotype was found a few times. The chain recombines TRBV20-1 with TRBJ2-3; TRBD2 matches 7 bases. CDR1 and CDR2 from the germline V gene are DFQATT and SNEGSKA (reference sequence). Trimming took 5 bases from V and 4 from J; bases not matched to a gene: 9. The CDR3 consists of 14 residues. Here the CDR3 reads CSAPAGGKSDTQYF. The CDR3, as DNA: TGCAGTGCTCCGGCCGGGGGGAAGTCAGATACGCAGTATTTT.

This clonotype showed up many times. This sequence joins TRBV7-2 and TRBJ1-3; D is unresolved. Between the trimmed V and J ends, which lost 0 bases and 3 bases, there was a span of 12 bases. This CDR3 has 16 amino acids. Per germline, CDR1 SGHTA and CDR2 FQGNSA. Written as DNA, the CDR3 is TGTGCCAGCAGCTTAGCGACTAATAACATTGGAAACACCATATATTTT. Its protein product is CASSLATNNIGNTIYF.

This rearrangement joins TRBV3-1 to TRBJ2-1, with 12 nucleotides matching TRBD2. This CDR3 contains 18 residues. V was pared by 0 bases and J by 8 bases, with 11 bases of the junction left unmatched. Germline loops: CDR1 LGHDT, CDR2 YNNKEL (reference sequence). For the CDR3, the DNA is TGTGCCAGCAGCCAAGATTTTCGGACTAGCGGGGAGTCCGATGAGCAGTTCTTC. Residues: CASSQDFRTSGESDEQFF.

This clonotype was seen many times. The chain joins TRBV20-1 to TRBJ2-3; TRBD1 matches at 10 bases. The CDR3 consists of 15 residues. The V and J ends lost 0 bases and 6 bases, in that order; junction bases with no gene match: 6. Germline CDR1 and CDR2: DFQATT and SNEGSKA (reference sequence). CDR3 protein: CSARDAGQGRDTQYF. The CDR3 DNA sequence: TGCAGTGCTAGAGATGCGGGACAGGGGAGGGATACGCAGTATTTT.

This clonotype showed up many times. The CDR3 DNA reads TGTGCCAGCAGCTCGACGACTAGCGGGGGGGGGTACGAGCAGTACTTC. This encodes CASSSTTSGGGYEQYF. This chain uses TRBV7-9 with TRBJ2-7; 14 positions agree with TRBD2. CDR3 length: 16 residues. Trimming at V came to 4 bases and at J to 4 bases, leaving 6 bases not matched to a gene. Germline V lookup: CDR1 SEHNR, CDR2 FQNEAQ (reference sequence).

This clonotype was observed many times. The rearrangement links TRBV6-5 to TRBJ1-1, with D unresolved. CDR1 is MNHEY and CDR2 is SVGAGI in the germline V gene. The V end was cut by 5 bases, the J end by 10 bases, with 11 bases between. This CDR3 region has 11 residues. In DNA form, the CDR3 reads TGTGCCAGCAGTGGAGGGAGAGGAGCTTTCTTT. This codes for CASSGGRGAFF.

This clonotype was seen many times. The V and J genes are TRBV28 and TRBJ2-2; D is ambiguous. The germline gives CDR1 MDHEN, CDR2 SYDVKM. The CDR3 extends over 13 amino acids. V was clipped by 2 bases and J by 6 bases, with 7 bases between them. This CDR3 reads CASSLRGAGELFF. DNA of the CDR3: TGTGCCAGCAGTTTACGTGGGGCCGGGGAGCTGTTTTTT.

The chain recombines TRBV27 with TRBJ1-1; tentatively, D is TRBD1 (5 bases). The germline V and J ends were trimmed by 5 bases and 2 bases, with 18 bases remaining between them. The CDR3 has 16 residues. The germline gives CDR1 MNHEY, CDR2 SMNVEV (reference sequence). The CDR3 reads CASSLYQGTRNTEAFF. In DNA form, the CDR3 reads TGTGCCAGCAGTCTCTATCAGGGAACACGAAACACTGAAGCTTTCTTT.

This clonotype occurred many times. This chain links TRBV12-3 or TRBV12-4 with TRBJ1-5; possible D gene TRBD1, 5 bases. CDR3 length equals 16 residues. Trimming cost V 3 bases and J 9 bases, with 21 bases left between them. The CDR3 DNA follows: TGTGCCAGCAGTTTTGACCTAGGGCCCAGGGTTACGCCCCAGCATTTT. Amino acid sequence: CASSFDLGPRVTPQHF.

At least ten counts were recorded for this clonotype. J is TRBJ1-2 and V is TRBV12-3 or TRBV12-4, with D possibly TRBD1 on 5 matching bases. This CDR3 is 13 amino acids long. Trimming left V 5 bases short and J 1 base short, with 8 bases between. Here the CDR3 reads CASSVDSNYGYTF. In DNA, the CDR3 is TGTGCCAGCAGTGTAGACAGTAACTATGGCTACACCTTC.

In this sample, this clonotype turned up many times. This chain links TRBV10-3 with TRBJ2-2; D is uncertain. Germline loops: CDR1 ENHRY, CDR2 SYGVKD. V gave up 8 bases and J gave up 5 bases, with 12 bases separating them. This CDR3 comprises 13 residues. In DNA form, the CDR3 reads TGTGCCATCCCCCGGGCCCTTACCGGGGAGCTGTTTTTT. Translating it yields CAIPRALTGELFF.

This clonotype was detected ten times or more. The chain links TRBV6-2 or TRBV6-3 to TRBJ1-2; possible D gene TRBD1, 5 bases. This CDR3 is built from 14 residues. V dropped 2 bases and J dropped 8 bases, with 15 bases sitting between them. Germline loops: CDR1 MNHEY, CDR2 SVGEGT. The CDR3 here is CASSYGARTNGYTF. CDR3 coding DNA: TGTGCCAGCAGTTACGGGGCACGGACTAACGGCTACACCTTC.

This clonotype was observed at least ten times. V and J are TRBV19 and TRBJ1-1; D ambiguous. CDR1 is LNHDA, CDR2 SQIVND, per germline (reference sequence). With 6 bases removed from V and 0 bases from J, the gap between germline ends came to 5 bases. The length of the CDR3 is 12 residues. CDR3 in amino acids: CASRRVNTEAFF. For the CDR3, the DNA is TGTGCCAGTAGACGGGTGAACACTGAAGCTTTCTTT.

Many counts were recorded for this clonotype. The chain joins TRBV5-1 to TRBJ2-7; maybe TRBD1 (6 bases). There are 16 residues in the CDR3. The germline V and J ends were trimmed by 1 base and 0 bases, with 14 bases remaining between them. Germline V CDR1 and CDR2: SGHRS, YFSETQ. The CDR3 loop is CASSLFAGAGSYEQYF. In DNA form, the CDR3 reads TGCGCCAGCAGCTTGTTCGCAGGGGCCGGCTCCTACGAGCAGTACTTC. Full variable domain (missing parts from reference TRBV5-1 and TRBJ2-7): KAGVTQTPRYLIKTRGQQVTLSCSPISGHRSVSWYQQTPGQGLQFLFEYFSETQRNKGNFPGRFSGRQFSNSRSEMNVSTLELGDSALYLCASSLFAGAGSYEQYFGPGTRLTVT.

There are many counts of this clonotype. The chain carries TRBV14 and TRBJ1-6, with 7 bases fitting TRBD1. The V segment lost 4 bases and the J segment 6 bases; nucleotides outside the gene matches: 3. Germline V gives CDR1 SGHDN, CDR2 FVKESK. The length of the CDR3 is 14 residues. CDR3 DNA: TGTGCCAGCAGCCGGACAGGTTCTAATTCACCCCTCCACTTT. This encodes CASSRTGSNSPLHF. The full variable domain, in which reference TRBV14 and TRBJ1-6 provide the parts outside the CDR3, is EAGVTQFPSHSVIEKGQTVTLRCDPISGHDNLYWYRRVMGKEIKFLLHFVKESKQDESGMPNNRFLAERTGGTYSTLKVQPAELEDSGVYFCASSRTGSNSPLHFGNGTRLTVT.

This clonotype occurred many times. This chain connects TRBV20-1 to TRBJ2-1; the D gene is possibly TRBD2 (6 bases). The V gene's germline CDR1 is DFQATT and CDR2 SNEGSKA (reference sequence). This CDR3 is 16 amino acids long. Deletions cut 1 base from V and 10 bases from J, with 23 bases between. The chain's CDR3 is CSARGSRVQRLGEQFF. DNA of the CDR3: TGCAGTGCTAGAGGGTCCAGGGTCCAGAGACTAGGCGAGCAGTTCTTC.

This clonotype has at least ten counts. This chain uses TRBV7-2 with TRBJ2-2; 14 nucleotides agree with TRBD2. The trim removed 4 bases at V and 6 bases at J, leaving 4 bases unmatched. The CDR3 totals 16 residues. Germline CDR1 SGHTA, CDR2 FQGNSA. The DNA of the CDR3 is TGTGCCAGCAGCTCCCGACTAGCGGGAGGGGCCGGGGAGCTGTTTTTT. It encodes CASSSRLAGGAGELFF.

This clonotype occurred many times. The chain is built from TRBV20-1 and TRBJ2-3; D is unclear. Trimming took 6 bases from V and 2 from J, leaving 12 bases between them. The CDR3 contains 13 residues. CDR1 is DFQATT, CDR2 SNEGSKA, per germline (reference sequence). The CDR3 region has the DNA TGCAGTGCCCCCCGTAGTTCCACAGATACGCAGTATTTT. Encoded protein: CSAPRSSTDTQYF.

This clonotype was recorded many times. The rearrangement links TRBV5-1 to TRBJ1-1; D unresolved. Germline CDR1 SGHRS, CDR2 YFSETQ. Between the trimmed V and J ends, which lost 3 bases and 3 bases, there was a span of 12 bases. This CDR3 spans 14 amino acids. CDR3 sequence: CASSSVVGHTEAFF. CDR3 bases: TGCGCCAGCAGCTCGGTAGTCGGGCACACTGAAGCTTTCTTT.

This clonotype was counted many times. The CDR3 loop is CASSSSAGANTGELFF. CDR3 sequence (DNA): TGTGCCAGCAGTTCTTCTGCGGGAGCGAACACCGGGGAGCTGTTTTTT. The chain combines TRBV27 with TRBJ2-2; 7 bases are a match to TRBD2. CDR3 size: 16 residues. Germline-derived CDR1 and CDR2 are MNHEY and SMNVEV (reference sequence). The junction had 5 bases not matched to a gene; V was cut back by 4 bases and J by 0 bases.

This clonotype was observed many times. V and J are TRBV10-3 and TRBJ2-2; no clear D. V dropped 5 bases and J dropped 4 bases, with 5 bases sitting between them. CDR1 is ENHRY, CDR2 SYGVKD, per germline. CDR3 size: 12 residues. In nucleotides, the CDR3 is TGTGCCATCAGTAGATCCACCGGGGAGCTGTTTTTT. As protein: CAISRSTGELFF.

In this sample, this clonotype turned up many times. The chain couples TRBV29-1 to TRBJ1-3; no firm D call. From germline, CDR1 is SQVTM and CDR2 ANQGSEA. The V and J ends lost 5 bases and 1 base respectively, with 3 bases between them. The CDR3 loop spans 11 amino acids. The CDR3 loop is CSVISGNTIYF. CDR3 sequence (DNA): TGCAGCGTTATATCTGGAAACACCATATATTTT.

The chain recombines TRBV7-9 with TRBJ2-7; 7 nucleotides align to TRBD2. This CDR3 has 15 residues. Germline CDR1 and CDR2: SEHNR and FQNEAQ (reference sequence). V was clipped by 1 base and J by 2 bases; unmatched bases: 5. The CDR3 bases are TGTGCCAGCAGCTTAGGAGGCGGGAGAACCTACGAGCAGTACTTC. It specifies CASSLGGGRTYEQYF.

This clonotype was detected ten times or more. CDR3 nucleotide sequence: TGTGCCAGCAGCCCGGGGACAGGGGGTTGGCCCCAGCATTTT. It specifies CASSPGTGGWPQHF. The rearrangement uses TRBV7-2 and TRBJ1-5; 11 positions agree with TRBD1. The germline V gene has CDR1 SGHTA and CDR2 FQGNSA. The CDR3 spans 14 residues. After removal of 5 bases from V and 9 bases from J, the junction contained 6 bases not matched to a gene.

This clonotype was recorded at least ten times. The chain employs TRBV4-1 and TRBJ2-7, with 7 bases aligning to TRBD1. CDR1 is MGHRA, CDR2 YSYEKL, per germline. Trimming cost V 1 base and J 6 bases; bases outside gene matches: 6. CDR3 length equals 14 residues. The CDR3 coding sequence is TGCGCCAGCAGCCAAGTGAGGGGGCTAGTCGAGCAGTACTTC. Translation: CASSQVRGLVEQYF.

This clonotype was seen many times. The chain uses TRBV6-2 or TRBV6-3 and TRBJ1-5, with D maybe TRBD1 (6 bases). Deletions cut 2 bases from V and 6 bases from J, with 14 bases between. The germline V gene has CDR1 MNHEY and CDR2 SVGEGT. This CDR3 is 15 amino acids long. The CDR3: CASSYLFRGGQPQHF. DNA for the CDR3: TGTGCCAGCAGTTACCTATTCAGGGGTGGTCAGCCCCAGCATTTT.